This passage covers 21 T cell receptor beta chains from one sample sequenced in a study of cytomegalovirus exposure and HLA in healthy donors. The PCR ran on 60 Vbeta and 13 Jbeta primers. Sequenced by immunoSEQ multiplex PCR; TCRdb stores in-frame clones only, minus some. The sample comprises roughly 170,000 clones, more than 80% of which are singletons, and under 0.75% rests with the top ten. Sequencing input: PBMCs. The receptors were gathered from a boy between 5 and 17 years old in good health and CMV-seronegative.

CDR3 loop: CASVGGYNEQFF. DNA of the CDR3: TGCGCCAGTGTCGGGGGGTACAATGAGCAGTTCTTC. The chain recombines TRBV5-1 with TRBJ2-1, with 7 nucleotides matching TRBD2. Germline CDR1 SGHRS, CDR2 YFSETQ. Germline trimming cut 8 bases from V and 4 bases from J; bases unmatched to any gene: 3. The CDR3 is 12 amino acids.

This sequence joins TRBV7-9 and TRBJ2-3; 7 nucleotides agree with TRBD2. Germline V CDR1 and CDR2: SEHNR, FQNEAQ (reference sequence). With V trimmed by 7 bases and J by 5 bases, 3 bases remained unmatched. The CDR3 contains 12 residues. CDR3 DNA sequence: TGTGCCAGCACGGGGGGTAAAGATACGCAGTATTTT. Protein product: CASTGGKDTQYF.

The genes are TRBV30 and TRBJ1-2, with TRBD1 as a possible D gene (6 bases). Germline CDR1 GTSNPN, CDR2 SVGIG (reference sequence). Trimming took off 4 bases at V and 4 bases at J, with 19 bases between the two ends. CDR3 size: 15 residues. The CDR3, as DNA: TGTGCCTGGAATGGGGGGGCCTTCGTGCTCTATGGCTACACCTTC. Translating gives CAWNGGAFVLYGYTF. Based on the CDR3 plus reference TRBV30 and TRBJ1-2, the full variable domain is SQTIHQWPATLVQPVGSPLSLECTVEGTSNPNLYWYRQAAGRGLQLLFYSVGIGQISSEVPQNLSASRPQDRQFILSSKKLLLSDSGFYLCAWNGGAFVLYGYTFGSGTRLTVV.

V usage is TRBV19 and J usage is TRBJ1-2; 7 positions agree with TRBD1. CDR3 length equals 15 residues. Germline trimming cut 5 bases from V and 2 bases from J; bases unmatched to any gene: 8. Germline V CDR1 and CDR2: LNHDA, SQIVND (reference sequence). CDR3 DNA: TGTGCCAGTAGTTCCCACCTGACAGGGAACTATGGCTACACCTTC. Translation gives CASSSHLTGNYGYTF.

DNA of the CDR3: TGCGCCAGCAGCCAACTTTCAGGGGACACAGATACGCAGTATTTT. Protein product: CASSQLSGDTDTQYF. The chain has TRBV4-1 and TRBJ2-3; D perhaps matches TRBD1 (6 bases). The CDR3 covers 15 residues. The V and J ends lost 2 bases and 2 bases respectively, with 11 bases between them. Germline values: CDR1 MGHRA, CDR2 YSYEKL.

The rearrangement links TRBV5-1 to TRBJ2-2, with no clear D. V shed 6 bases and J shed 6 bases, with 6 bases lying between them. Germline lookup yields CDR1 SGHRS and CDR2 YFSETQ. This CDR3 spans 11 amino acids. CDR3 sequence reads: CASNSAGELFF. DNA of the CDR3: TGCGCCAGCAATTCTGCCGGGGAGCTGTTTTTT.

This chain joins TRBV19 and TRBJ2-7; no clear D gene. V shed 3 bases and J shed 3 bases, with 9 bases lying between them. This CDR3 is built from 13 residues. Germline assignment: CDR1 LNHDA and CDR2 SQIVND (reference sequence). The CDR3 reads CASSIGVIYEQYF. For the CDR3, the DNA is TGTGCCAGTAGTATTGGAGTTATCTACGAGCAGTACTTC.

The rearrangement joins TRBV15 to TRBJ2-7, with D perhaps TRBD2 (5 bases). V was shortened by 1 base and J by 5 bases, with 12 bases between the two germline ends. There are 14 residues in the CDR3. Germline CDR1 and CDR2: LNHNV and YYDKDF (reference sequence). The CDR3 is CATSRVRRSDEQYF. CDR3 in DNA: TGTGCCACCAGCAGAGTACGGAGGAGTGACGAGCAGTACTTC.

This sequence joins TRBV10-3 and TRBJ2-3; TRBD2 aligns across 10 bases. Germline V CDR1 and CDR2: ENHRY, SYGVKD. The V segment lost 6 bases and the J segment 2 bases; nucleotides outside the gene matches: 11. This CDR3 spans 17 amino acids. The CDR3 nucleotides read TGTGCCATCAGCGCGGTAGCTAGCGGGGGACTCACAGATACGCAGTATTTT. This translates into CAISAVASGGLTDTQYF.

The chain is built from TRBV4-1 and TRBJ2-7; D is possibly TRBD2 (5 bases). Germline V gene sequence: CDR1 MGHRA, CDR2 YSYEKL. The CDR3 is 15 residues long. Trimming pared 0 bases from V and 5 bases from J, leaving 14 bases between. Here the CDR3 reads CASSQDSAGGDEQYF. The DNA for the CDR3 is TGCGCCAGCAGCCAAGACTCCGCCGGAGGAGACGAGCAGTACTTC.

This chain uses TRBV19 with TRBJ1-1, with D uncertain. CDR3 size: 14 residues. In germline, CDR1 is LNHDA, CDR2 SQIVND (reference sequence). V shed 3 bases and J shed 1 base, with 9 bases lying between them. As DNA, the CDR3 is TGTGCCAGTAGTATGCGACGGGAGAACACTGAAGCTTTCTTT. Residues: CASSMRRENTEAFF.

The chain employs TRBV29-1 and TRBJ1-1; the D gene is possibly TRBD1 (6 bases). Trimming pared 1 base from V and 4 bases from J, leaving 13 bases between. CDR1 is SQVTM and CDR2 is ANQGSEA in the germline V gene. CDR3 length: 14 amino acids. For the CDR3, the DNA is TGCAGCGTTGAAGGGGGAGGGGGACCCACTGAAGCTTTCTTT. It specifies CSVEGGGGPTEAFF.

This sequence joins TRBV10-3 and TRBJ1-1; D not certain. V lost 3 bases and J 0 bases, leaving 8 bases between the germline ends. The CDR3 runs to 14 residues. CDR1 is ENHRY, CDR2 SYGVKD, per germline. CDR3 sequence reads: CAISDAGMNTEAFF. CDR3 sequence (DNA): TGTGCCATCAGTGATGCGGGGATGAACACTGAAGCTTTCTTT.

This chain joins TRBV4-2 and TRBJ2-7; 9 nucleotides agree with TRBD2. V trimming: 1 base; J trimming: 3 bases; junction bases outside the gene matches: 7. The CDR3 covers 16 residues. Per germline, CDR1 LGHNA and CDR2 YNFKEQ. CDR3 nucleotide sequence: TGTGCCAGCAGCCAAGGGTTAGCGGGAGAAGGCTACGAGCAGTACTTC. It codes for CASSQGLAGEGYEQYF.

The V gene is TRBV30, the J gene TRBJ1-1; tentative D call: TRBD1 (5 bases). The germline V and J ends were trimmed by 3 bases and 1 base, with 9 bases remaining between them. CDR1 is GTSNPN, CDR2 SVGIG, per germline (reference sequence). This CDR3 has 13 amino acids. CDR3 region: CAWRGRENTEAFF. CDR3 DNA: TGTGCCTGGAGAGGCAGGGAGAACACTGAAGCTTTCTTT.

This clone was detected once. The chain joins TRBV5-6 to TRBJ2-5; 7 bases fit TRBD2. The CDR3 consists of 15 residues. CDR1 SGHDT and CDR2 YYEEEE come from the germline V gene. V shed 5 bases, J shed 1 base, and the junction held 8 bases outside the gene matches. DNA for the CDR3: TGTGCCAGCAGGGGGGGGATCTTCCTCCAAGAGACCCAGTACTTC. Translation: CASRGGIFLQETQYF. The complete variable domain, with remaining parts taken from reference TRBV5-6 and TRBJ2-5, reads DAGVTQSPTHLIKTRGQQVTLRCSPKSGHDTVSWYQQALGQGPQFIFQYYEEEERQRGNFPDRFSGHQFPNYSSELNVNALLLGDSALYLCASRGGIFLQETQYFGPGTRLLVL.

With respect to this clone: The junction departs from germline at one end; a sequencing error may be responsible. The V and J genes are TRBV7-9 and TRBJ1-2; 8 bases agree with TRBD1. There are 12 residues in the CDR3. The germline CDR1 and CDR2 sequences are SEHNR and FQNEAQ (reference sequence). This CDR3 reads CSSSFGQGPYTF. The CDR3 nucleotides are TGTTCCAGCAGCTTCGGACAGGGACCCTACACCTTC.

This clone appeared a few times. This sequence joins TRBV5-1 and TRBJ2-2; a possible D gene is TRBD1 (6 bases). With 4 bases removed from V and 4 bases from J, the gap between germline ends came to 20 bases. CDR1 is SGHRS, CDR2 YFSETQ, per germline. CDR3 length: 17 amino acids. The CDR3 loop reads CASSLNFPGTSTGELFF. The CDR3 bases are TGCGCCAGCAGCCTTAATTTCCCCGGGACAAGCACCGGGGAGCTGTTTTTT. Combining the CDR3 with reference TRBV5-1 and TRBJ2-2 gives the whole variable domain KAGVTQTPRYLIKTRGQQVTLSCSPISGHRSVSWYQQTPGQGLQFLFEYFSETQRNKGNFPGRFSGRQFSNSRSEMNVSTLELGDSALYLCASSLNFPGTSTGELFFGEGSRLTVL.

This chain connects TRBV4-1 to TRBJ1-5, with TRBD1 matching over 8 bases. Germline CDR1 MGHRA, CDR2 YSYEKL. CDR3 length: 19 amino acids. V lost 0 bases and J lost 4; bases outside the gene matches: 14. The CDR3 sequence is CASSQDPPSDRDINQPQHF. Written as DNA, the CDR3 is TGCGCCAGCAGCCAAGACCCCCCATCGGACAGGGATATTAATCAGCCCCAGCATTTT.

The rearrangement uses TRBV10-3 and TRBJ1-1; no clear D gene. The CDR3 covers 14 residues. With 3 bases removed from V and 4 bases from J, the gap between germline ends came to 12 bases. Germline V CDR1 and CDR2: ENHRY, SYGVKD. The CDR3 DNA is TGTGCCATCAGTGACCTAGTCCAAGGCACTGAAGCTTTCTTT. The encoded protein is CAISDLVQGTEAFF.

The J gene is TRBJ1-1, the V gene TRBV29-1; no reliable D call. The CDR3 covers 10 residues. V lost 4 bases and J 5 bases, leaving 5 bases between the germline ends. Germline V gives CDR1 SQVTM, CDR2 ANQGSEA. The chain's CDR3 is CSVAATEAFF. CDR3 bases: TGCAGCGTTGCAGCGACTGAAGCTTTCTTT.